This is a list of T cell receptor beta chains from one sample in a study of T cell responses to AZD1222 COVID-19 vaccine. The protocol was immunoSEQ multiplex PCR, while the TCRdb copy is restricted to in-frame clones and leaves out a portion. The table includes about 81,000 clones, 85% to 95% detected once. The sequenced sample was peripheral blood, obtained 28 days after the second AZD1222 dose. Receptors originate from an adult who received the AZD1222 COVID-19 vaccine. Each CDR3 is given with its conserved first and last residue. A D gene is named only where the DNA matches it firmly. Not every row has a clone size; where given, it reads once, few, many or a size class.

J gene | D gene | V gene | clone size | CDR3 DNA | CDR3 protein
TRBJ2-1 | TRBD1 | TRBV2 | once | TGTGCCAGCAGTACACAGGGGGCCCACAATGAGCAGTTCTTC | CASSTQGAHNEQFF
TRBJ2-1 | TRBD2 | TRBV5-4 | NA | TGTGCCAGCAGCCCTCGAGGGCTAGCGGGAAATGAGCAGTTCTTC | CASSPRGLAGNEQFF
TRBJ1-2 | TRBD1 | TRBV5-1 | NA | TGCGCCAGCAGCTTTGGAGGGGGCGCTAACTATGGCTACACCTTC | CASSFGGGANYGYTF
TRBJ1-2 | NA | TRBV27 | NA | TGTGCCAGCAGTTTGAAGGGGTTCTATGGCTACACCTTC | CASSLKGFYGYTF
TRBJ2-7 | TRBD1 | TRBV27 | NA | TGTGCCACCAGGGGGGGGACAGGGCTCCACGAGCAGTACTTC | CATRGGTGLHEQYF
TRBJ1-3 | TRBD1 | TRBV18 | NA | TGTGCCAGCTCCCCGGGACAGGGGGCAGGAAACACCATATATTTT | CASSPGQGAGNTIYF
TRBJ1-5 | TRBD1 | TRBV2 | NA | TGTGCCAGCAGTGAAGAGGGGGCTAGCAATCAGCCCCAGCATTTT | CASSEEGASNQPQHF
TRBJ1-6 | TRBD1 | TRBV18 | NA | TGTGCCAGCTCACCCTCTGACAGGGGGCGCGGGAATTCACCCCTCCACTTT | CASSPSDRGRGNSPLHF
TRBJ2-1 | NA | TRBV5-1 | NA | TGCGCCAGCAGCTCGGGACAACAATACAATGAGCAGTTCTTC | CASSSGQQYNEQFF
TRBJ1-5 | NA | TRBV10-3 | NA | TGTGCCATCAGTGTGGAGTCGAGTCAGCCCCAGCATTTT | CAISVESSQPQHF
TRBJ1-2 | NA | TRBV28 | NA | TGTGCCAGCAGTTTATACCCCTCGGGCGCCAGGGTAACCTATGGCTACACCTTC | CASSLYPSGARVTYGYTF
TRBJ2-5 | TRBD2 | TRBV7-8 | NA | TGTGCCAGCAGCTTAGGGCCTAGCGGGGCCCCAGAGACCCAGTACTTC | CASSLGPSGAPETQYF
TRBJ1-5 | NA | TRBV19 | NA | TGTGCCAGTAGTATATACACGACAGGAGGATATCAGCCCCAGCATTTT | CASSIYTTGGYQPQHF
TRBJ1-1 | NA | TRBV7-3 | NA | TGTGCCAGCAGCATGGTCCCTAGCCCTACAGCCGGAACTATGAACACTGAAGCTTTCTTT | CASSMVPSPTAGTMNTEAFF
TRBJ1-2 | NA | TRBV6-5 | NA | TGTGCCAGCACGGTCAGGAAGGACTATGGCTACACCTTC | CASTVRKDYGYTF
TRBJ1-2 | NA | TRBV29-1 | NA | TGCAGCGTTGCAGGAGGCGGCTATGGCTACACCTTC | CSVAGGGYGYTF
TRBJ1-5 | NA | TRBV18 | NA | TGTGCCAGCTCACCGGGACGCCTTAGCAATCAGCCCCAGCATTTT | CASSPGRLSNQPQHF
TRBJ2-1 | TRBD2 | TRBV3-1/TRBV3-2 | NA | TGTGCCAGCAGCTTACCCACTACCTCGGGACTAGCGGGTTCCTACAATGAGCAGTTCTTC | CASSLPTTSGLAGSYNEQFF
TRBJ1-2 | NA | TRBV28 | few | TGTGCCAGCAGTTTTTTGGGGGGTGGCTACACCTTC | CASSFLGGGYTF
TRBJ1-4 | NA | TRBV7-8 | NA | TGTGCCAGCAGCTTAAACGAAAAACTGTTTTTT | CASSLNEKLFF
TRBJ1-2 | NA | TRBV18 | NA | TGTGCCAGCTCACCACCGAGGGAGGTGGACAACTATGGCTACACCTTC | CASSPPREVDNYGYTF
TRBJ2-1 | TRBD1 | TRBV28 | NA | TGTGCCATCGGACAGGGTTTTAATGAGCAGTTCTTC | CAIGQGFNEQFF
TRBJ2-5 | NA | TRBV11-2 | NA | TGTGCCAGCAGCTTAGCCGGTGGCGGGGGCCTAGCCCAAGAGACCCAGTACTTC | CASSLAGGGGLAQETQYF
TRBJ2-1 | NA | TRBV7-9 | NA | TGTGCCAGCAGCCTTCTTTCCGGGCCTCGCAATGAGCAGTTCTTC | CASSLLSGPRNEQFF
TRBJ2-1 | NA | TRBV9 | NA | TGTGCCAGCAGCGTAGGTCCCAGCACTGAGCAGTTCTTC | CASSVGPSTEQFF
TRBJ2-1 | TRBD2 | TRBV3-1/TRBV3-2 | NA | TGTGCCAGCAGCCCCCTACTAGCGGGAGGGCAAAATGAGCAGTTCTTC | CASSPLLAGGQNEQFF
TRBJ1-4 | NA | TRBV6-6 | NA | TGTGCCAGCAGAACGTCCGTGGCAGGGCCCGAAAAACTGTTTTTT | CASRTSVAGPEKLFF
TRBJ1-1 | NA | TRBV12-3/TRBV12-4 | NA | TGTGCCAGCAGCCGGGAGAGGAACACTGAAGCTTTCTTT | CASSRERNTEAFF
TRBJ2-3 | TRBD2 | TRBV20-1 | NA | TGCAGTGCTAGTCTTACAGGGACTAGCGGGTCGGGTACGCAGTATTTT | CSASLTGTSGSGTQYF
TRBJ1-2 | TRBD1 | TRBV28 | NA | TGTGCCAGCAGCCAGGGACAGATCTATGGCTACACCTTC | CASSQGQIYGYTF
TRBJ1-5 | NA | TRBV28 | NA | TGTGCCCGGGCGCCCGATAGCAATCAGCCCCAGCATTTT | CARAPDSNQPQHF
TRBJ1-2 | NA | TRBV25-1 | NA | TGTGCCAGCAGCGGGGTACCCGGGGACGTCTTTTTCGGCTACACCTTC | CASSGVPGDVFFGYTF
TRBJ2-7 | TRBD1 | TRBV18 | NA | TGTGCCAGCGGAGGACAGGGCTACGAGCAGTACTTC | CASGGQGYEQYF
TRBJ2-2 | NA | TRBV19 | few | TGTGCCAGGTTCCAGGGAATAGGCACCGGGGAGCTGTTTTTT | CARFQGIGTGELFF
TRBJ2-1 | TRBD1 | TRBV18 | NA | TGTGCCAGCTCACCCCCTCCACAGGGGTACAATGAGCAGTTCTTC | CASSPPPQGYNEQFF
TRBJ2-1 | NA | TRBV29-1 | NA | TGCAGCGTTGACGTAGCATATGAGCAGTTCTTC | CSVDVAYEQFF
TRBJ2-3 | NA | TRBV15 | NA | TGTGCCACCAGTTATCTCGGACAAAACACAGATACGCAGTATTTT | CATSYLGQNTDTQYF
TRBJ1-1 | TRBD1 | TRBV12-3/TRBV12-4 | NA | TGTGCCAGCAGTTCCGGGACAGTGGCTTTCTTT | CASSSGTVAFF
TRBJ2-1 | NA | TRBV7-2 | NA | TGTGCCAGCAGCTTAGCGGTCGGACGTGGCGACAATGAGCAGTTCTTC | CASSLAVGRGDNEQFF
TRBJ1-1 | NA | TRBV19 | NA | TGTGCCAGTAGTCCCCGGCGGCAGGGGTTGTGGACTGAAGCTTTCTTT | CASSPRRQGLWTEAFF